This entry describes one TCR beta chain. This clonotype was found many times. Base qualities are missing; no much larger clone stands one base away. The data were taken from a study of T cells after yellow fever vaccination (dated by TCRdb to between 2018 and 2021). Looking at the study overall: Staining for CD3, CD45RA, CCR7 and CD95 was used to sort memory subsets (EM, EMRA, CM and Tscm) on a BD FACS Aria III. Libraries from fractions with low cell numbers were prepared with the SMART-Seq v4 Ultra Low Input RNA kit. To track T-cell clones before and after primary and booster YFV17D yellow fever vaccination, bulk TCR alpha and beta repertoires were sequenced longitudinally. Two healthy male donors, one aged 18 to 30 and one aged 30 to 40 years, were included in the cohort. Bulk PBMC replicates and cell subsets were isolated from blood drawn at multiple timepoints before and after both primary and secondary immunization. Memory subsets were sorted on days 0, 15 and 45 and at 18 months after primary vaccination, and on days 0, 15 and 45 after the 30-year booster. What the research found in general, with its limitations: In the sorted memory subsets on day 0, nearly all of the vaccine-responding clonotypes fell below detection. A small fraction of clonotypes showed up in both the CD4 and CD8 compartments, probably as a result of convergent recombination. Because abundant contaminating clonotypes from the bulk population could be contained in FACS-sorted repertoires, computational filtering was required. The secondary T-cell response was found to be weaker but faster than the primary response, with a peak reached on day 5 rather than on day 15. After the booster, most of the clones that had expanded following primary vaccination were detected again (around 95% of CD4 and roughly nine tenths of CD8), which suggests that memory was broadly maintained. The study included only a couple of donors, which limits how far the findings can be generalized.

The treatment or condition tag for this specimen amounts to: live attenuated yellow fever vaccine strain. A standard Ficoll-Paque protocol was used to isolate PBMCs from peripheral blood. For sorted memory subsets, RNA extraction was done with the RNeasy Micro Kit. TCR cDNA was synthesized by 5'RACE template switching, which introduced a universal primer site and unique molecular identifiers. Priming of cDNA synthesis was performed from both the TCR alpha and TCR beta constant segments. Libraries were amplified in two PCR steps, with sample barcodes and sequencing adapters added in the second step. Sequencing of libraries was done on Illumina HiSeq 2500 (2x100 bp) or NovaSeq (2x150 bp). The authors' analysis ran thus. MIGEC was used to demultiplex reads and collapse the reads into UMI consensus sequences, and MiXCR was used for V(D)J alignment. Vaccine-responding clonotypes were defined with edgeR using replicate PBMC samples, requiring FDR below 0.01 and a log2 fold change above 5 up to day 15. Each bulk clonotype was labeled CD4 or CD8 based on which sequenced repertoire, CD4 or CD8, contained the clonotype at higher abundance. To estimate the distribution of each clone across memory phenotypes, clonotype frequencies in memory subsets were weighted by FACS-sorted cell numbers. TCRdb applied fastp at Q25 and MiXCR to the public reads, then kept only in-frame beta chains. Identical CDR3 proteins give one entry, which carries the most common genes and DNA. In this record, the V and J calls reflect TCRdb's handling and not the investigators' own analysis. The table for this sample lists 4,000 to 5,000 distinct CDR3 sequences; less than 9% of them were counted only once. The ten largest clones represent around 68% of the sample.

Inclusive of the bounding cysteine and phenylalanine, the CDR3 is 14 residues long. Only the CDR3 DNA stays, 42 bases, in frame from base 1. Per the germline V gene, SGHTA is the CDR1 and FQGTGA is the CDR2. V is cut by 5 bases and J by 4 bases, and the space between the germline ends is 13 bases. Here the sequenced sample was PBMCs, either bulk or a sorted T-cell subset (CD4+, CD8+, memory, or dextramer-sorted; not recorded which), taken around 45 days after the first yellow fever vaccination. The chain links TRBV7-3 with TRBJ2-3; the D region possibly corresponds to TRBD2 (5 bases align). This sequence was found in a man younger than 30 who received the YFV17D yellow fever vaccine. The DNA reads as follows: TGTGCCAGCAGCCCCACTAGAATCTCAGATACGCAGTATTTT. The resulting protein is CASSPTRISDTQYF.